This entry describes one TCR beta chain. The germline V gene has CDR1 ENHRY and CDR2 SYGVKD. The CDR3 is made up of 11 amino acids. V dropped 9 bases and J dropped 5 bases, with 7 bases sitting between them. TCRdb's copy holds only in-frame clones and misses some; the assay was immunoSEQ multiplex PCR. The table includes approximately 58,000 clones, 87% detected once. The sample belongs to a study of control samples from healthy donors and cancer patients. Source material: PBMCs. The sequence was collected from a woman in her fifties or sixties with lung cancer. The chain links TRBV10-3 to TRBJ2-2; D remains ambiguous. CDR3 in amino acids: CAIADTGELFF. As DNA, the CDR3 is TGTGCCATTGCGGATACCGGGGAGCTGTTTTTT.